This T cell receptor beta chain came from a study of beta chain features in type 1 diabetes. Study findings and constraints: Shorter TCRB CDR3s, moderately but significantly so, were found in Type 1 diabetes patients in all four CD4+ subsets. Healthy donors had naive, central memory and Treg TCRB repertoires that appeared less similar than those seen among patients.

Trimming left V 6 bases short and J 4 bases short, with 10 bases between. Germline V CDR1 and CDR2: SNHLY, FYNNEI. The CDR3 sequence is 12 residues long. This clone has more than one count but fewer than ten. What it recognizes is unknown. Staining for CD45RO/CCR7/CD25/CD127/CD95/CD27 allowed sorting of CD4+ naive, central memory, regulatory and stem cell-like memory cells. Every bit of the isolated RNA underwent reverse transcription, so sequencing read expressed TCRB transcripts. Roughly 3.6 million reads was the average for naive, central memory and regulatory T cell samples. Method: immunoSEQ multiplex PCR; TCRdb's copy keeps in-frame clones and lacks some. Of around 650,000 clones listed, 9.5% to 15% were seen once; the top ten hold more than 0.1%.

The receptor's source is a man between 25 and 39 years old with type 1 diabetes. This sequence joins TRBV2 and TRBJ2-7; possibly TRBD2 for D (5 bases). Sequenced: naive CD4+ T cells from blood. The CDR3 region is CASRGVLYEQYF. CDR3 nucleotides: TGTGCCAGCAGGGGAGTATTATACGAGCAGTACTTC. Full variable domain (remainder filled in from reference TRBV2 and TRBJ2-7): EPEVTQTPSHQVTQMGQEVILRCVPISNHLYFYWYRQILGQKVEFLVSFYNNEISEKSEIFDDQFSVERPDGSNFTLKIRSTKLEDSAMYFCASRGVLYEQYFGPGTRLTVT.